What follows are 25 T cell receptor beta chains derived from one specimen sequenced in a study of shared clonotypes between healthy human individuals. Cells designated naive CD8 were CD45RO-negative and were positively selected for CCR7, with terminally differentiated effector memory CD45RA+ cells excluded. Produced via immunoSEQ multiplex PCR; TCRdb's table is partial and in-frame only. Altogether about 680,000 clones are present, around 92% being singletons, with the ten largest covering 24%. Input material: naive CD8+ T cells sorted from blood. The receptors stem from a man aged 25-45 years in good health.

The gene calls are TRBV4-1 and TRBJ2-7; D not resolved. The CDR3 sequence is 14 residues long. CDR1 and CDR2 (germline): MGHRA, YSYEKL. The V end lost 4 bases, the J end lost 4 bases, and 14 bases lay between the germline ends. In DNA form, the CDR3 reads TGCGCCAGCAGCCGAAGCCCGGGCCGATACGAGCAGTACTTC. This gives the protein CASSRSPGRYEQYF.

This clone was observed a single time. J is TRBJ1-2 and V is TRBV10-3; tentative D call: TRBD1 (6 bases). The germline gives CDR1 ENHRY, CDR2 SYGVKD. This CDR3 is built from 14 residues. V shed 1 base and J shed 8 bases, with 14 bases lying between them. CDR3 bases: TGTGCCATCAGTGAGTACAACAGGGCTCGGGGCTACACCTTC. Residues: CAISEYNRARGYTF.

This sequence joins TRBV7-9 and TRBJ1-2; D not certain. The CDR3 extends over 15 amino acids. Trimming stripped 7 bases from V and 0 bases from J, with 15 bases between. The germline V gene has CDR1 SEHNR and CDR2 FQNEAQ (reference sequence). CDR3 sequence reads: CASNPPGDANYGYTF. The CDR3 DNA is TGTGCCAGCAATCCTCCCGGTGATGCTAACTATGGCTACACCTTC.

A single count supports this clone. The chain is built from TRBV10-1 and TRBJ2-2; TRBD2 agrees at 8 bases. This CDR3 has 13 amino acids. Germline V CDR1 and CDR2: WNHNN, SYGVQD (reference sequence). V was clipped by 8 bases and J by 4 bases; unmatched bases: 3. The CDR3 DNA sequence: TGCGCCAGCGGGGCGGGAGGCACCGGGGAGCTGTTTTTT. It codes for CASGAGGTGELFF.

The table lists this clone with a few counts. This chain connects TRBV11-1 to TRBJ2-3; D unclear. With 5 bases removed from V and 3 bases from J, the gap between germline ends came to 9 bases. Germline-derived CDR1 and CDR2 are SGHAT and FQDESV (reference sequence). The CDR3 spans 13 residues. Here the CDR3 DNA reads TGTGCCAGCAGCCCTATTGGGACAGATACGCAGTATTTT. This gives the protein CASSPIGTDTQYF.

This rearrangement joins TRBV19 to TRBJ2-7; 7 bases fit TRBD1. Germline CDR1 and CDR2: LNHDA and SQIVND (reference sequence). The CDR3 loop spans 14 amino acids. V was pared by 3 bases and J by 2 bases, with 4 bases of the junction left unmatched. The CDR3 bases are TGTGCCAGTAGTATGGGGGACAGTCCCTACGAGCAGTACTTC. It encodes CASSMGDSPYEQYF.

This clone was recorded once. This chain links TRBV4-1 with TRBJ2-7, with 10 nucleotides matching TRBD2. Trimming cost V 3 bases and J 3 bases; bases outside gene matches: 8. The germline CDR1 and CDR2 sequences are MGHRA and YSYEKL. The length of the CDR3 is 16 residues. The CDR3: CASSQASGRGHYEQYF. The CDR3 DNA sequence: TGCGCCAGCAGCCAGGCTAGCGGGAGAGGGCACTACGAGCAGTACTTC.

This clone has a single count. The chain has TRBV5-8 and TRBJ1-4, with unresolved D. The germline CDR1 and CDR2 sequences are SGHTS and YDEGEE. Deletions cut 2 bases from V and 0 bases from J, with 8 bases between. There are 15 residues in the CDR3. CDR3 in amino acids: CASSFSVATNEKLFF. CDR3 DNA: TGTGCCAGCAGCTTTTCGGTTGCAACTAATGAAAAACTGTTTTTT.

This chain uses TRBV6-6 with TRBJ1-5, with 11 bases aligning to TRBD1. Germline values: CDR1 MNHNY, CDR2 SVGAGI (reference sequence). The CDR3 is 13 residues long. Losses at the gene ends were 10 bases for V and 7 bases for J; bases not matched to a gene: 6. DNA for the CDR3: TGTGCCACCGGACAGGGGGCGGACCAGCCCCAGCATTTT. It specifies CATGQGADQPQHF.

The DNA of the CDR3 is TGTGCCAGCAGCGCCTCGACGGCGAACACTGAAGCTTTCTTT. Translated, it gives CASSASTANTEAFF. The J gene is TRBJ1-1, the V gene TRBV9; no clear D gene. Germline-derived CDR1 and CDR2 are SGDLS and YYNGEE. The germline V and J ends were trimmed by 3 bases and 1 base, with 10 bases remaining between them. CDR3 length equals 14 residues.

This chain joins TRBV15 and TRBJ2-7; 9 bases align to TRBD1. V lost 5 bases to trimming and J lost 0 bases; unmatched junction nucleotides: 11. The CDR3 covers 17 residues. Germline CDR1 and CDR2: LNHNV and YYDKDF (reference sequence). The CDR3 here is CATSFYFTGGYSYEQYF. The CDR3 coding sequence is TGTGCCACCAGCTTCTACTTTACAGGGGGCTACTCCTACGAGCAGTACTTC. The full variable domain, with the rest looked up from reference TRBV15 and TRBJ2-7, is DAMVIQNPRYQVTQFGKPVTLSCSQTLNHNVMYWYQQKSSQAPKLLFHYYDKDFNNEADTPDNFQSRRPNTSFCFLDIRSPGLGDTAMYLCATSFYFTGGYSYEQYFGPGTRLTVT.

The chain uses TRBV27 and TRBJ2-7; 9 bases line up with TRBD2. J gave up 3 bases and V 6 bases, and 18 bases lay outside the gene matches. The CDR3 has 18 residues. Germline V gene data show CDR1 as MNHEY and CDR2 as SMNVEV (reference sequence). Here the CDR3 reads CASRPGGLSREGHYEQYF. The CDR3 DNA reads as TGTGCCAGCAGACCAGGGGGGTTATCGCGGGAGGGCCACTACGAGCAGTACTTC.

The chain carries TRBV7-9 and TRBJ1-2, with D perhaps TRBD1 (5 bases). Trimming pared 6 bases from V and 6 bases from J, leaving 17 bases between. The CDR3 sequence is 14 residues long. Germline V gene lookup returns CDR1 SEHNR and CDR2 FQNEAQ (reference sequence). The CDR3 DNA reads as TGTGCCAGCAGTCGACAGCCGACCCTGCATGGCTACACCTTC. Translating it yields CASSRQPTLHGYTF.

Written as DNA, the CDR3 is TGTGCCAGCAGCTTCGTGGGACTAGCGTCCTCAAGCTCCTACAATGAGCAGTTCTTC. This sequence encodes CASSFVGLASSSSYNEQFF. The V call is TRBV11-2, the J call TRBJ2-1, with 10 bases fitting TRBD2. The junction had 11 bases not matched to a gene; V was cut back by 3 bases and J by 0 bases. The CDR3 consists of 19 residues. CDR1 is SGHAT, CDR2 FQNNGV, per germline. Together with reference TRBV11-2 and TRBJ2-1, the CDR3 gives the full variable domain: EAGVAQSPRYKIIEKRQSVAFWCNPISGHATLYWYQQILGQGPKLLIQFQNNGVVDDSQLPKDRFSAERLKGVDSTLKIQPAKLEDSAVYLCASSFVGLASSSSYNEQFFGPGTRLTVL.

The chain has TRBV9 and TRBJ2-2, with D perhaps TRBD2 (5 bases). The germline V and J ends were trimmed by 0 bases and 1 base, with 7 bases remaining between them. The length of the CDR3 is 15 residues. Germline V gene lookup returns CDR1 SGDLS and CDR2 YYNGEE. The CDR3 is CASSVESGNTGELFF. The CDR3 DNA follows: TGTGCCAGCAGCGTAGAGAGCGGGAACACCGGGGAGCTGTTTTTT.

The V and J genes are TRBV27 and TRBJ2-3, with D maybe TRBD2 (5 bases). Germline-derived CDR1 and CDR2 are MNHEY and SMNVEV (reference sequence). This CDR3 region has 15 residues. V shed 2 bases and J shed 1 base, with 10 bases lying between them. The CDR3 reads CASSLVGAGTDTQYF. The CDR3 DNA is TGTGCCAGCAGTTTAGTGGGAGCGGGCACAGATACGCAGTATTTT.

The V and J genes are TRBV6-4 and TRBJ1-5; D may be TRBD1 (5 bases). V lost 0 bases, J lost 2 bases, and 23 bases lay in between. The CDR3 is 20 residues long. Germline values: CDR1 MRHNA, CDR2 SNTAGT. The CDR3 reads CASSDSTIGGLAIRNQPQHF. In DNA form, the CDR3 reads TGTGCCAGCAGTGACTCGACGATTGGGGGTTTGGCGATTCGCAATCAGCCCCAGCATTTT.

This clone has only one observation. The genes are TRBV5-1 and TRBJ1-1; no clear D. Germline CDR1 and CDR2: SGHRS and YFSETQ. V lost 1 base to trimming and J lost 4 bases, with 14 bases between them. There are 15 residues in the CDR3. CDR3 in amino acids: CASSLFGEGRTEAFF. The CDR3 region has the DNA TGCGCCAGCAGCTTGTTCGGGGAAGGGCGCACTGAAGCTTTCTTT.

The chain is built from TRBV27 and TRBJ2-5; D is undetermined. Germline V gene data show CDR1 as MNHEY and CDR2 as SMNVEV (reference sequence). V was cut by 5 bases and J by 5 bases, with 18 bases left in between. The CDR3 runs to 15 residues. The CDR3 reads CASSPALGGRETQYF. The CDR3 DNA reads TGTGCCAGCAGTCCCGCACTGGGTGGACGGGAGACCCAGTACTTC.

The genes are TRBV5-4 and TRBJ2-2, with 10 bases identical to TRBD2. V dropped 1 base and J dropped 7; count of bases not matched to a gene: 7. Per the germline V gene, CDR1 is SGHNT and CDR2 is YYREEE (reference sequence). CDR3 length: 16 residues. The CDR3 protein is CASSLWLAGVFGELFF. For the CDR3, the DNA is TGTGCCAGCAGCTTGTGGCTAGCGGGAGTTTTCGGGGAGCTGTTTTTT. The whole variable domain, remainder taken from reference TRBV5-4 and TRBJ2-2, is ETGVTQSPTHLIKTRGQQVTLRCSSQSGHNTVSWYQQALGQGPQFIFQYYREEENGRGNFPPRFSGLQFPNYSSELNVNALELDDSALYLCASSLWLAGVFGELFFGEGSRLTVL.

The genes are TRBV28 and TRBJ2-3; 9 nucleotides align to TRBD2. Losses at the gene ends were 3 bases for V and 2 bases for J; bases not matched to a gene: 3. The CDR3 covers 15 residues. Looked up from germline, CDR1 is MDHEN and CDR2 is SYDVKM. CDR3 amino acids: CASSFLAGNTDTQYF. CDR3 sequence (DNA): TGTGCCAGCAGTTTTCTAGCGGGAAACACAGATACGCAGTATTTT.

About this clone itself: This specimen includes other DNA sequences encoding the same CDR3. V is TRBV9 and J is TRBJ2-7; perhaps TRBD1 as D (6 bases). V was trimmed by 3 bases and J by 0 bases, leaving 10 bases between them. CDR1 is SGDLS, CDR2 YYNGEE, per germline. The CDR3 contains 14 residues. CDR3 loop: CASSGRGSSYEQYF. The CDR3 DNA reads as TGTGCCAGCAGCGGAAGGGGGTCCTCCTACGAGCAGTACTTC.

V gene TRBV28 combines with J gene TRBJ1-2; no definite D call. Germline lookup yields CDR1 MDHEN and CDR2 SYDVKM. Trimming removed 6 bases at V and 5 bases at J, with 16 bases between. This CDR3 contains 14 residues. Here the CDR3 DNA reads TGTGCCAGCAGCTTCCCAGGAGTACTTTATGGCTACACCTTC. Its protein is CASSFPGVLYGYTF.

The rearrangement links TRBV5-1 to TRBJ2-3, with TRBD1 identical over 8 bases. The J segment lost 4 bases and the V segment lost 3 bases, leaving 10 bases of the junction unmatched. From germline, CDR1 is SGHRS and CDR2 YFSETQ. The CDR3 extends over 16 amino acids. CDR3 region: CASSSPLDRVSDTQYF. CDR3 nucleotide sequence: TGCGCCAGCAGCTCACCCCTGGACAGGGTTTCAGATACGCAGTATTTT. The whole variable domain, remainder taken from reference TRBV5-1 and TRBJ2-3, is KAGVTQTPRYLIKTRGQQVTLSCSPISGHRSVSWYQQTPGQGLQFLFEYFSETQRNKGNFPGRFSGRQFSNSRSEMNVSTLELGDSALYLCASSSPLDRVSDTQYFGPGTRLTVL.

This chain uses TRBV19 with TRBJ1-1; D is unclear. Germline lookup yields CDR1 LNHDA and CDR2 SQIVND (reference sequence). The CDR3 spans 15 residues. V lost 6 bases, J lost 1 base, and 15 bases lay in between. CDR3 nucleotides: TGTGCCAGTAGGGACGTCGAGACAAAGAACACTGAAGCTTTCTTT. It yields the protein CASRDVETKNTEAFF.